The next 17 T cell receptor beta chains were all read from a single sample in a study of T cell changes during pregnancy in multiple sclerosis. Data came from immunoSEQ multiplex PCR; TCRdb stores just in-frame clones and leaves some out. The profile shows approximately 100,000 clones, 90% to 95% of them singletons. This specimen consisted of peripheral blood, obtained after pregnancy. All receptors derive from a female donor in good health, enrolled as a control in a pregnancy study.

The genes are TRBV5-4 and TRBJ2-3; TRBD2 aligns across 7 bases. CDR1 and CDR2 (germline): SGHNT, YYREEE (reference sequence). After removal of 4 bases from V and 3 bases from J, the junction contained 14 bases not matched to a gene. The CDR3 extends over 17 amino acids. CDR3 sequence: CASSRERGRAGTDTQYF. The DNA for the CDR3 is TGTGCCAGCAGCAGAGAGAGAGGGAGGGCGGGGACAGATACGCAGTATTTT. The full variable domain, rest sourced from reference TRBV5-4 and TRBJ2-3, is ETGVTQSPTHLIKTRGQQVTLRCSSQSGHNTVSWYQQALGQGPQFIFQYYREEENGRGNFPPRFSGLQFPNYSSELNVNALELDDSALYLCASSRERGRAGTDTQYFGPGTRLTVL.

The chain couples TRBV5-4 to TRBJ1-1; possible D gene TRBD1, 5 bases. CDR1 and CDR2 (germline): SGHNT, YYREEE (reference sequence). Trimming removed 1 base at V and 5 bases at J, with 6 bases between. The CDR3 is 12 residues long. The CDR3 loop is CASSLKGTEAFF. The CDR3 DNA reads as TGTGCCAGCAGCTTGAAGGGGACTGAAGCTTTCTTT.

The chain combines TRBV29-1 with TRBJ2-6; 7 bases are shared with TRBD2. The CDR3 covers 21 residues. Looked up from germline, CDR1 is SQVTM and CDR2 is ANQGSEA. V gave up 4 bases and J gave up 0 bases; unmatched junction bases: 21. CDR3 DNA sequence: TGCAGCGTTGTGATTAATATGGCAGAAATTCCGGGAGGCTCTGGGGCCAACGTCCTGACTTTC. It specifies CSVVINMAEIPGGSGANVLTF.

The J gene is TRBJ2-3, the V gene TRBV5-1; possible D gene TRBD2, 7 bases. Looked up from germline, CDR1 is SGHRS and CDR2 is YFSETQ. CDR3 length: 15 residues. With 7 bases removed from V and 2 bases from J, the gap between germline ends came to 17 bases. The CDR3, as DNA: TGCGCCAGCGGATTGGGGGGGCTGTCCACAGATACGCAGTATTTT. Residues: CASGLGGLSTDTQYF.

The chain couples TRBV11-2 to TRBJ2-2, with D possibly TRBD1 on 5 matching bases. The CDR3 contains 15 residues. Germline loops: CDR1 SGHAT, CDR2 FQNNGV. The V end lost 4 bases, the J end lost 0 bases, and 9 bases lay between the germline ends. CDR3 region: CASSSGLPNTGELFF. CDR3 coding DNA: TGTGCCAGCAGCTCAGGGCTGCCGAACACCGGGGAGCTGTTTTTT.

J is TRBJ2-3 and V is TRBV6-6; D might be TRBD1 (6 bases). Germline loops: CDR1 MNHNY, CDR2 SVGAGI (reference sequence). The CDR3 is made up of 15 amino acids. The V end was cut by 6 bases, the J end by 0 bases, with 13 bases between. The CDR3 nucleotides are TGTGCCAGCAGCCCTGGACAGCCTAGCACAGATACGCAGTATTTT. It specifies CASSPGQPSTDTQYF.

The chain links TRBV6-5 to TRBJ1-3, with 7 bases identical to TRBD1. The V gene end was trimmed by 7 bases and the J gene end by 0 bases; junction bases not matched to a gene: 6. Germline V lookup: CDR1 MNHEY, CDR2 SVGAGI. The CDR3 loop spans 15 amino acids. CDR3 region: CASNQGQNSGNTIYF. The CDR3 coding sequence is TGTGCCAGCAACCAGGGACAGAACTCTGGAAACACCATATATTTT.

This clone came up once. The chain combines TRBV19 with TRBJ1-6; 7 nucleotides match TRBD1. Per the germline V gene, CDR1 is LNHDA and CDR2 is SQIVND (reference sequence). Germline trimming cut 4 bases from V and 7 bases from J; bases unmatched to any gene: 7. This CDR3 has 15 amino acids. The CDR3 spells CASSTSTGTNSPLHF. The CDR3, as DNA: TGTGCCAGTAGTACCTCGACAGGGACCAATTCACCCCTCCACTTT.

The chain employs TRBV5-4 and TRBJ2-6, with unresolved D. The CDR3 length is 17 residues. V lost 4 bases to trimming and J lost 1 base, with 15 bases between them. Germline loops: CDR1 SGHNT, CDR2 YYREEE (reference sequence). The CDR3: CASSPVGRSSGANVLTF. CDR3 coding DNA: TGTGCCAGCAGCCCCGTGGGCCGTTCGTCTGGGGCCAACGTCCTGACTTTC. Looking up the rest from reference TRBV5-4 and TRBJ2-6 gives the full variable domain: ETGVTQSPTHLIKTRGQQVTLRCSSQSGHNTVSWYQQALGQGPQFIFQYYREEENGRGNFPPRFSGLQFPNYSSELNVNALELDDSALYLCASSPVGRSSGANVLTFGAGSRLTVL.

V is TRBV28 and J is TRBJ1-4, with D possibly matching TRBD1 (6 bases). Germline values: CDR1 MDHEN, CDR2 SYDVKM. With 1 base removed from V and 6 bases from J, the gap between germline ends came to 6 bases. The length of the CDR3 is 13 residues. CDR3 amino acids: CASSLYRDEKLFF. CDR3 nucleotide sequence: TGTGCCAGCAGTTTATACAGGGATGAAAAACTGTTTTTT.

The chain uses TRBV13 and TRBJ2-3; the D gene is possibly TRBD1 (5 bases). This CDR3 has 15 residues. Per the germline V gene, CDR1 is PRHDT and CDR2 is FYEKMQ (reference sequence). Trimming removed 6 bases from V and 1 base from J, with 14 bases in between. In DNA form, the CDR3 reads TGTGCCAGCAGTCTCTGGGGCGGAGGCACAGATACGCAGTATTTT. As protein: CASSLWGGGTDTQYF. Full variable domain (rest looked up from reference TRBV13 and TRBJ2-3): AAGVIQSPRHLIKEKRETATLKCYPIPRHDTVYWYQQGPGQDPQFLISFYEKMQSDKGSIPDRFSAQQFSDYHSELNMSSLELGDSALYFCASSLWGGGTDTQYFGPGTRLTVL.

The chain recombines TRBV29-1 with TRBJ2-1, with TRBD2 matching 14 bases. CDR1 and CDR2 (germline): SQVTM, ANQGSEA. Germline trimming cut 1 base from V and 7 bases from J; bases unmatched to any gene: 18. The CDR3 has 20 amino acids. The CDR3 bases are TGCAGCGTTGAAGGGTGGACTAGCGGGGGGACTCACCAAAACCCGAATGAGCAGTTCTTC. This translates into CSVEGWTSGGTHQNPNEQFF.

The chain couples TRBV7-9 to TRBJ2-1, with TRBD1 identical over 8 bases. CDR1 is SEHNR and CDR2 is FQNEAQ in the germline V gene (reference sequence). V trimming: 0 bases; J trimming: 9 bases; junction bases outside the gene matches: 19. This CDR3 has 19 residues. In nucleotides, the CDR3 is TGTGCCAGCAGCTTAGCGCAGGCAGGGGGCGCGGGGAATACAGGTGAGCAGTTCTTC. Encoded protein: CASSLAQAGGAGNTGEQFF.

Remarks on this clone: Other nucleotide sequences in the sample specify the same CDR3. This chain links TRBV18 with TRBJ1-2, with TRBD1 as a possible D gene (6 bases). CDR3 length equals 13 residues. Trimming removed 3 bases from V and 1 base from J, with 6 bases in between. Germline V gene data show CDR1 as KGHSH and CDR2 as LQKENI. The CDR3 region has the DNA TGTGCCAGCTCACCGGACAGTAACTATGGCTACACCTTC. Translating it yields CASSPDSNYGYTF.

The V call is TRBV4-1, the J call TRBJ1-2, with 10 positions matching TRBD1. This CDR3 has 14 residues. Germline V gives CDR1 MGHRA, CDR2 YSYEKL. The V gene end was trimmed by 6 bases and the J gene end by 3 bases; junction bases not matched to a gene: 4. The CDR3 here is CASSMTGGDYGYTF. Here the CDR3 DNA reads TGCGCCAGCAGTATGACAGGGGGCGACTATGGCTACACCTTC.

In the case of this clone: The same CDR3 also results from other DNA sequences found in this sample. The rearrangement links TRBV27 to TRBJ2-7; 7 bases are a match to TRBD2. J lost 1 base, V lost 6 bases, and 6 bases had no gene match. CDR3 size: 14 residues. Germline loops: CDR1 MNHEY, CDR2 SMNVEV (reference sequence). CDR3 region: CASSPAGSSYEQYF. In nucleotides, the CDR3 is TGTGCCAGCAGCCCAGCGGGATCGTCCTACGAGCAGTACTTC.

CDR3 amino acids: CASNADRDDTEAFF. The DNA for the CDR3 is TGTGCCAGCAACGCGGACAGGGACGACACTGAAGCTTTCTTT. The chain links TRBV28 to TRBJ1-1, with 8 bases identical to TRBD1. V shed 7 bases, J shed 3 bases, and the junction held 7 bases outside the gene matches. The CDR3 consists of 14 residues. Germline loops: CDR1 MDHEN, CDR2 SYDVKM.